This passage covers 28 T cell receptor beta chains from one sample sequenced in a study of cytomegalovirus exposure and HLA in healthy donors. The PCR had 60 Vbeta and 13 Jbeta primers. Sequencing used immunoSEQ multiplex PCR; TCRdb keeps in-frame clones, though not all of them. Of 200,000 to 250,000 clones in the sample, over 75% were seen once. Sample: PBMCs. These receptors came from a man younger than 35 in good health and CMV-seronegative.

CDR3: CASKKLYRGNNGYTF. The DNA of the CDR3 is TGTGCCAGCAAGAAGCTTTACAGGGGAAATAATGGCTACACCTTC. The chain links TRBV28 to TRBJ1-2; 7 nucleotides agree with TRBD1. V shed 7 bases and J 6 bases; nucleotides not matched to a gene: 14. Germline loops: CDR1 MDHEN, CDR2 SYDVKM. The CDR3 runs 15 residues.

The chain carries TRBV29-1 and TRBJ2-1, with D perhaps matching TRBD2 (6 bases). This CDR3 has 14 residues. Germline V lookup: CDR1 SQVTM, CDR2 ANQGSEA. The V end was cut by 8 bases, the J end by 1 base, with 15 bases between. The CDR3 bases are TGCAGCACTCCATGGGGGGAGTCCTACAATGAGCAGTTCTTC. Its translation: CSTPWGESYNEQFF.

V usage is TRBV18 and J usage is TRBJ1-5; tentative D call: TRBD1 (6 bases). V dropped 3 bases and J dropped 2 bases, with 14 bases sitting between them. CDR1 is KGHSH and CDR2 is LQKENI in the germline V gene. There are 16 residues in the CDR3. The CDR3 loop reads CASSPGRGAGNQPQHF. CDR3 bases: TGTGCCAGCTCACCCGGCCGGGGGGCTGGCAATCAGCCCCAGCATTTT.

The V and J genes are TRBV19 and TRBJ2-7; D possibly corresponds to TRBD1 (6 bases). V lost 3 bases to trimming and J lost 0 bases, with 9 bases between them. Germline V gene sequence: CDR1 LNHDA, CDR2 SQIVND (reference sequence). CDR3 length: 14 residues. DNA for the CDR3: TGTGCCAGTAGTATCTGGGGGCCCTCCTACGAGCAGTACTTC. Translated, it gives CASSIWGPSYEQYF.

This clone was detected only once. This chain connects TRBV7-6 to TRBJ2-5; D ambiguous. The germline CDR1 and CDR2 sequences are SGHVS and FNYEAQ. The CDR3 is 17 amino acids. V lost 1 base and J lost 2, with 17 bases in between. CDR3 loop: CASSLVSIRGAQETQYF. The CDR3, as DNA: TGTGCCAGCAGCTTAGTCTCTATACGCGGAGCTCAAGAGACCCAGTACTTC.

The genes are TRBV29-1 and TRBJ1-1, with 9 bases that match TRBD1. The junction had 4 bases not matched to a gene; V was cut back by 4 bases and J by 4 bases. Germline assignment: CDR1 SQVTM and CDR2 ANQGSEA. The length of the CDR3 is 13 residues. CDR3 amino acids: CSVAAQGATEAFF. CDR3 DNA: TGCAGCGTTGCGGCACAGGGGGCCACTGAAGCTTTCTTT.

The chain carries TRBV4-3 and TRBJ2-2; 7 bases map to TRBD2. CDR3 size: 17 residues. In germline, CDR1 is LGHNA, CDR2 YSLEER. Trimming removed 4 bases from V and 5 bases from J; junction bases left unmatched: 13. The CDR3 DNA sequence: TGCGCCAGCAGCCGGGGGTACGCGGGAGCGGGAACCGGGGAGCTGTTTTTT. Encoded protein: CASSRGYAGAGTGELFF.

The J gene is TRBJ1-1, the V gene TRBV9; maybe TRBD1 (6 bases). V was shortened by 7 bases and J by 0 bases, with 13 bases between the two germline ends. The germline V gene has CDR1 SGDLS and CDR2 YYNGEE. The CDR3 contains 14 residues. DNA of the CDR3: TGTGCCAGCGCCGAGGGGGGGATGAACACTGAAGCTTTCTTT. This translates into CASAEGGMNTEAFF.

A few counts support this clone. J is TRBJ2-2 and V is TRBV19, with 7 bases that match TRBD2. The trim removed 2 bases at V and 7 bases at J, leaving 7 bases unmatched. CDR1 is LNHDA, CDR2 SQIVND, per germline (reference sequence). The CDR3 is 15 residues long. The CDR3 sequence is CASSIYGGFFGELFF. CDR3 sequence (DNA): TGTGCCAGTAGTATATACGGGGGGTTCTTCGGGGAGCTGTTTTTT.

The table lists this clone with a count of one. The chain couples TRBV11-3 to TRBJ2-1, with TRBD2 identical over 8 bases. With V trimmed by 7 bases and J by 0 bases, 5 bases remained unmatched. The CDR3 loop spans 15 amino acids. Germline assignment: CDR1 SGHNT and CDR2 YENEEA. The CDR3 protein is CASTTGTSSYNEQFF. CDR3 nucleotides: TGTGCCAGCACAACCGGGACTAGCTCCTACAATGAGCAGTTCTTC.

The V and J genes are TRBV29-1 and TRBJ2-1; 13 bases fit TRBD2. Germline values: CDR1 SQVTM, CDR2 ANQGSEA. This CDR3 spans 15 amino acids. V shed 4 bases and J 6 bases; nucleotides not matched to a gene: 6. The CDR3 loop reads CSVVYGLAGANEQFF. CDR3 in DNA: TGCAGCGTTGTTTATGGACTAGCGGGAGCCAATGAGCAGTTCTTC.

The J gene is TRBJ1-6, the V gene TRBV4-2, with D possibly being TRBD1 (5 bases). The V gene lost 0 bases and the J gene lost 6 bases, with 18 bases spanning the gap. The CDR3 has 18 residues. CDR1 and CDR2 from the germline V gene are LGHNA and YNFKEQ. The CDR3: CASSQEMKGAGPNSPLHF. Here the CDR3 DNA reads TGTGCCAGCAGCCAAGAGATGAAAGGCGCAGGGCCTAATTCACCCCTCCACTTT.

The chain uses TRBV12-5 and TRBJ1-2; weak D call: TRBD1 (6 bases). The CDR3 totals 13 residues. Germline values: CDR1 LGHNT, CDR2 FRNRAP. Trimming cost V 6 bases and J 3 bases, with 11 bases left between them. The CDR3: CASGQGPHYGYTF. DNA of the CDR3: TGTGCTAGTGGCCAGGGGCCTCACTATGGCTACACCTTC.

This chain joins TRBV30 and TRBJ1-2; no definite D call. The germline V and J ends were trimmed by 0 bases and 4 bases, with 15 bases remaining between them. The CDR3 is 15 amino acids. Germline V gives CDR1 GTSNPN, CDR2 SVGIG (reference sequence). The CDR3 is CAWSVITGSGYGYTF. The CDR3 DNA follows: TGTGCCTGGAGTGTAATTACGGGGTCGGGCTATGGCTACACCTTC.

V usage is TRBV27 and J usage is TRBJ1-1; 8 positions match TRBD1. The CDR3 is 16 residues long. Trimming cost V 1 base and J 1 base; bases outside gene matches: 5. Germline V gene sequence: CDR1 MNHEY, CDR2 SMNVEV (reference sequence). The CDR3: CASSLYLGTGNTEAFF. CDR3 bases: TGTGCCAGCAGTTTATATCTGGGGACAGGGAACACTGAAGCTTTCTTT.

The chain combines TRBV19 with TRBJ2-3, with a possible D match to TRBD1 (5 bases). The V end was cut by 5 bases, the J end by 0 bases, with 9 bases between. The CDR3 extends over 14 amino acids. The germline gives CDR1 LNHDA, CDR2 SQIVND (reference sequence). In DNA, the CDR3 is TGTGCCAGTAGTGGGGCAGGGAGCACAGATACGCAGTATTTT. Amino acids: CASSGAGSTDTQYF. Full variable domain (rest looked up from reference TRBV19 and TRBJ2-3): DGGITQSPKYLFRKEGQNVTLSCEQNLNHDAMYWYRQDPGQGLRLIYYSQIVNDFQKGDIAEGYSVSREKKESFPLTVTSAQKNPTAFYLCASSGAGSTDTQYFGPGTRLTVL.

V usage is TRBV2 and J usage is TRBJ2-1, with D uncertain. Trimming took 5 bases from V and 2 from J, leaving 4 bases between them. The CDR3 has 12 amino acids. Looked up from germline, CDR1 is SNHLY and CDR2 is FYNNEI. CDR3 nucleotides: TGTGCCAGCAGTAGAGCCTACAATGAGCAGTTCTTC. Its protein product is CASSRAYNEQFF.

The gene calls are TRBV18 and TRBJ1-2; maybe TRBD1 (6 bases). V lost 3 bases to trimming and J lost 4 bases, with 15 bases between them. Germline V gene sequence: CDR1 KGHSH, CDR2 LQKENI. The CDR3 is 15 residues long. The DNA of the CDR3 is TGTGCCAGCTCACCGTTAGGGGACATACCCTATGGCTACACCTTC. It yields the protein CASSPLGDIPYGYTF. Supplemented by reference TRBV18 and TRBJ1-2, the full variable domain reads NAGVMQNPRHLVRRRGQEARLRCSPMKGHSHVYWYRQLPEEGLKFMVYLQKENIIDESGMPKERFSAEFPKEGPSILRIQQVVRGDSAAYFCASSPLGDIPYGYTFGSGTRLTVV.

This chain connects TRBV9 to TRBJ2-1; TRBD2 matches at 9 bases. The J segment lost 2 bases and the V segment lost 5 bases, leaving 2 bases of the junction unmatched. The CDR3 is 14 residues long. The germline V gene encodes CDR1 SGDLS and CDR2 YYNGEE. CDR3 region: CASSSGGPYNEQFF. The CDR3 DNA reads TGTGCCAGCAGTAGCGGGGGTCCCTACAATGAGCAGTTCTTC.

This clone was seen only a few times. This chain connects TRBV30 to TRBJ2-1; weak D call: TRBD2 (5 bases). The V end was cut by 4 bases, the J end by 5 bases, with 18 bases between. This CDR3 is built from 15 residues. Germline values: CDR1 GTSNPN, CDR2 SVGIG (reference sequence). In DNA form, the CDR3 reads TGTGCCTGGACCCCGGGCGGGCCGGTACACAATGAGCAGTTCTTC. This gives the protein CAWTPGGPVHNEQFF.

The genes are TRBV28 and TRBJ1-5; D possibly corresponds to TRBD1 (6 bases). V was trimmed by 6 bases and J by 4 bases, leaving 19 bases between them. The germline V gene encodes CDR1 MDHEN and CDR2 SYDVKM. The CDR3 contains 16 residues. CDR3 in DNA: TGTGCCAGCAGCCGCCCGCCGGGGGGGCTAAATCAGCCCCAGCATTTT. Protein sequence: CASSRPPGGLNQPQHF.

The chain couples TRBV11-3 to TRBJ2-2; D may be TRBD2 (6 bases). This CDR3 is built from 14 residues. V lost 1 base, J lost 4 bases, and 7 bases lay in between. Germline assignment: CDR1 SGHNT and CDR2 YENEEA. The DNA for the CDR3 is TGTGCCAGCAGCTTAGTTAGCGGCACCGGGGAGCTGTTTTTT. Translation gives CASSLVSGTGELFF.

As regards this clone: Its ends do not fully match the called genes, so a read error is possible. V gene TRBV2 combines with J gene TRBJ2-4; D is uncertain. This CDR3 has 13 amino acids. Germline values: CDR1 SNHLY, CDR2 FYNNEI. Written as DNA, the CDR3 is TGTGCCATCCTCGGCGGAGCCCAAAACATTCAGTACTTC. Translated, it gives CAILGGAQNIQYF.

This clone was recorded once. The chain combines TRBV28 with TRBJ2-5; D gene unclear. Germline-derived CDR1 and CDR2 are MDHEN and SYDVKM. Trimming took 4 bases from V and 5 from J, leaving 2 bases between them. The CDR3 is 10 residues long. Written as DNA, the CDR3 is TGTGCCAGCAGTTCGGAGACCCAGTACTTC. Protein sequence: CASSSETQYF.

This clone was observed a handful of times. The chain combines TRBV4-3 with TRBJ2-3, with TRBD2 identical over 8 bases. CDR1 and CDR2 (germline): LGHNA, YSLEER. This CDR3 has 15 amino acids. The junction had 3 bases not matched to a gene; V was cut back by 4 bases and J by 0 bases. Here the CDR3 DNA reads TGCGCCAGCAGCCCCCGACTAGCGAGCACAGATACGCAGTATTTT. It is translated as CASSPRLASTDTQYF.

The V gene is TRBV5-1, the J gene TRBJ2-2, with 11 bases aligning to TRBD2. Trimming removed 0 bases from V and 4 bases from J; junction bases left unmatched: 5. Germline V CDR1 and CDR2: SGHRS, YFSETQ. The CDR3 totals 17 residues. The CDR3 sequence is CASSLGLLAGGTGELFF. The CDR3 coding sequence is TGCGCCAGCAGCTTGGGCTTGCTAGCGGGAGGCACCGGGGAGCTGTTTTTT.

DNA for the CDR3: TGTGCCAGCAGCGTAGGGGACAGTACCATGTTTTTT. It is translated as CASSVGDSTMFF. V and J are TRBV9 and TRBJ1-4; 7 bases agree with TRBD1. J lost 15 bases, V lost 0 bases, and 5 bases had no gene match. The length of the CDR3 is 12 residues. The V gene's germline CDR1 is SGDLS and CDR2 YYNGEE.

Details on this clone: The junction does not match germline at one end; this may be a read error. The chain uses TRBV6-1 and TRBJ1-2; TRBD1 aligns across 7 bases. The CDR3 is 11 residues long. Germline CDR1 is MNHNS and CDR2 is SASEGT. The CDR3 loop reads CASSWGDSSYF. The CDR3 region has the DNA TGTGCCAGCAGTTGGGGGGACAGTAGCTACTTC.